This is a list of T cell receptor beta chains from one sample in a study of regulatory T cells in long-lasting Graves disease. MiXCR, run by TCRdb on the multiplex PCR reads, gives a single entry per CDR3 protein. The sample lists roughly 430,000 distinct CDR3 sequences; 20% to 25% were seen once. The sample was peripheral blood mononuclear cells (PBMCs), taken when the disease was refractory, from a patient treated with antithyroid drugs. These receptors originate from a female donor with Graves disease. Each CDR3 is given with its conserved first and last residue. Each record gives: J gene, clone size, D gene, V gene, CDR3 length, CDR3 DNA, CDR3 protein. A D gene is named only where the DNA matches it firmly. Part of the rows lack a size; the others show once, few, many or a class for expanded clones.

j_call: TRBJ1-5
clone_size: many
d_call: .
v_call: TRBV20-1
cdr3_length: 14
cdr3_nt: TGCAGTGCTAGGAGTATGGAAAAAGATCAGCCCCAGCATTTT
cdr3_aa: CSARSMEKDQPQHF

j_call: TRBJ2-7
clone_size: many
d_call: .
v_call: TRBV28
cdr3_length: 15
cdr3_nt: TGTGCCAGCAGTGGTCAGTCAGAAAAGTCCTACGAGCAGTACTTC
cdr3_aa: CASSGQSEKSYEQYF

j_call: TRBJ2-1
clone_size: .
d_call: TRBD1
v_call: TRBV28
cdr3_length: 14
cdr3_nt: TGTGCCAGCAGCCCAGGGGGCCGGGACAATGAGCAGTTCTTC
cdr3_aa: CASSPGGRDNEQFF

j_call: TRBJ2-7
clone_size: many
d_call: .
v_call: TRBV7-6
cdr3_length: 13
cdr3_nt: TGTGCCAGCAGCGGCCAACCCGGGGATCGGCAGTACTTC
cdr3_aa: CASSGQPGDRQYF

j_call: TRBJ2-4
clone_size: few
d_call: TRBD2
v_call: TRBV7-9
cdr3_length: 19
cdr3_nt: TGTGCCAGCAGCCCAGCAGGACTAGCGGGAACTCTAGCCAAAAACATTCAGTACTTC
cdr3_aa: CASSPAGLAGTLAKNIQYF

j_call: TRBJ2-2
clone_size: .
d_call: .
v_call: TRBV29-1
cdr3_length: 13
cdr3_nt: TGCAGCGTTCCGACGGTAAACACCGGGGAGCTGTTTTTT
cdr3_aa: CSVPTVNTGELFF

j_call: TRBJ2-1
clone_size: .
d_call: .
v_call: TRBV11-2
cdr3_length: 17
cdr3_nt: TGTGCCAGCAGCTTAGTCAGGTTAGCCCAAACCTACAATGAGCAGTTCTTC
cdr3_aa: CASSLVRLAQTYNEQFF

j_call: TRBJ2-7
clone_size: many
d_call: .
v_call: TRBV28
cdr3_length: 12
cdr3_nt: TGTGCCAGCAGTCCCAGGGAAGGGGAGCAGTACTTC
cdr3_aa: CASSPREGEQYF

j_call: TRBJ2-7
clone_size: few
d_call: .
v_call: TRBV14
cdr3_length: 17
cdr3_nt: TGTGCCAGCAGCCGAAGAGACAAGGCGGGATCTTTTGGCGAGCAGTACTTC
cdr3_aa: CASSRRDKAGSFGEQYF

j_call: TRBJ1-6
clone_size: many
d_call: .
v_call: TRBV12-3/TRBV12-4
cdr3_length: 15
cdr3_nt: TGTGCCAGCACCAAGCAGGGGTTAAGGGAGTCACCCCTCCACTTT
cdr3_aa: CASTKQGLRESPLHF

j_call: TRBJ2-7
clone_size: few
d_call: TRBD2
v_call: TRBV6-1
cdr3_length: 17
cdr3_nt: TGTGCCAGCAGGTTGGGCCTAGCGGGAGCGGGCTCCTACGAGCAGTACTTC
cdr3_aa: CASRLGLAGAGSYEQYF